The sequence of this TCR beta chain was determined in a study of blood T cell repertoires in COVID-19. The CDR3 totals 15 residues. CDR1 is GTSNPN and CDR2 is SVGIG in the germline V gene (reference sequence). V dropped 0 bases and J dropped 9; count of bases not matched to a gene: 14. TCRdb keeps only in-frame clones here, not all; method: immunoSEQ multiplex PCR. The sample has 400,000 to 550,000 clones, more than 85% seen once. Sequenced input: peripheral blood. This TCR derives from a young woman with acute or convalescent COVID-19. The chain combines TRBV30 with TRBJ2-7; 7 bases are shared with TRBD1. DNA for the CDR3: TGTGCCTGGAGTGTTAAAGTCGGACAGGCCGTGGGGCAGTACTTC. Residues: CAWSVKVGQAVGQYF.